This record looks at one T cell receptor (beta chain) sequence and its context. The repertoire was sequenced with immunoSEQ multiplex PCR; TCRdb's copy has only in-frame clones and lacks some. This sample yields under 65,000 clones, of which approximately 89% are seen a single time; roughly an eighth belongs to the top ten. Patients with autoimmune history or systemic immunosuppression were excluded. The data originate from a study of OX40 agonist ivuxolimab in advanced cancers. Study-level information: Patients receiving dose escalation had hepatocellular carcinoma, melanoma, renal cell or head and neck cancer. Among those enrolled, mean age was approximately 62 years (range about 23 to 79) and approximately 80% were male. Prior checkpoint blockade (anti-PD-1, anti-PD-L1 or anti-CTLA-4) was permitted; 40% had it.

Germline lookup yields CDR1 LNHNV and CDR2 YYDKDF (reference sequence). The CDR3 is made up of 17 amino acids. V lost 0 bases and J lost 0; bases outside the gene matches: 6. This chain uses TRBV15 with TRBJ2-7, with TRBD1 matching 9 bases. The source is an adult with an advanced solid tumor such as melanoma, head and neck, liver or kidney cancer. Sequencing used CD4+ or CD8+ T cells sorted from blood, obtained in a trial of the OX40 agonist ivuxolimab. The CDR3 nucleotides read TGTGCCACCAGCAGAGATTGGGGGACAGGGATCTCCTACGAGCAGTACTTC. Its protein product is CATSRDWGTGISYEQYF. Supplemented by reference TRBV15 and TRBJ2-7, the full variable domain reads DAMVIQNPRYQVTQFGKPVTLSCSQTLNHNVMYWYQQKSSQAPKLLFHYYDKDFNNEADTPDNFQSRRPNTSFCFLDIRSPGLGDTAMYLCATSRDWGTGISYEQYFGPGTRLTVT.